These T cell receptor beta chains were read from a single sample in a study of T cell responses to AZD1222 COVID-19 vaccine. Profiling relied on immunoSEQ multiplex PCR, and the TCRdb table lists in-frame clones only, not all of them. Of roughly 150,000 clones listed, 70% to 90% are singletons. The source was peripheral blood, collected on day 0 of AZD1222 vaccination. The receptors originated from an adult in good health. Both conserved end residues are part of each CDR3.

j_gene,v_gene,CDR3aa
TRBJ2-3,TRBV11-3,CASSSGLAGAPTDTQYF
TRBJ1-5,TRBV5-6,CASSLSGGNQPQHF
TRBJ1-1,TRBV27,CASSLLGDFTEAFF
TRBJ1-1,TRBV4-1,CASSQLGGATEAFF
TRBJ1-1,TRBV3-1/TRBV3-2,CASSRRTEAFF
TRBJ2-5,TRBV5-5,CASSAELSDPYF
TRBJ2-3,TRBV5-4,CASHKVQGGDTQYF
TRBJ1-1,TRBV19,CASSFTGEAEAFF
TRBJ1-5,TRBV28,CASISKRQGQWPQHF
TRBJ1-4,TRBV18,CASSPYGKDRGLEKLFF
TRBJ1-1,TRBV29-1,CSINRGNTEAFF
TRBJ2-7,TRBV6-2/TRBV6-3,CASSFASRWSSYEQYF
TRBJ1-3,TRBV7-9,CASGEAGNTIYF
TRBJ2-2,TRBV10-3,CAISPSQGAQTGELFF
TRBJ2-7,TRBV10-3,CAITRDSSYEQYF
TRBJ2-3,TRBV7-9,CASSYWGSDTQYF
TRBJ1-1,TRBV12-5,CASGPRQAHTEAFF
TRBJ2-7,TRBV28,CASSQETSGSYEQYF
TRBJ1-1,TRBV6-5,CASREDRGPNTEAFF
TRBJ2-1,TRBV5-6,CASSLRLNTNEQFF
TRBJ1-1,TRBV27,CASPLGRRPPEAFF
TRBJ1-1,TRBV5-4,CASSLAPTGGNTEAFF
TRBJ1-5,TRBV18,CASSSTGGNQPQHF
TRBJ2-7,TRBV7-6,CASSLVGNEQYF
TRBJ1-2,TRBV19,CASSMRDTERYGYTF
TRBJ2-5,TRBV6-1,CASSDVSTSLQETQYF
TRBJ2-1,TRBV4-1,CASSRAETSGSHNEQFF
TRBJ1-4,TRBV28,CASSSGGRYEKLFF
TRBJ1-1,TRBV19,CASSTGQGRTEAFF
TRBJ1-1,TRBV27,CASSLYQQGKTEAFF
TRBJ1-1,TRBV30,CAWSRTGHPEAFF
TRBJ1-2,TRBV7-8,CASSLAGQGNYGYTF
TRBJ1-2,TRBV12-3/TRBV12-4,CASTNGGYGYTF